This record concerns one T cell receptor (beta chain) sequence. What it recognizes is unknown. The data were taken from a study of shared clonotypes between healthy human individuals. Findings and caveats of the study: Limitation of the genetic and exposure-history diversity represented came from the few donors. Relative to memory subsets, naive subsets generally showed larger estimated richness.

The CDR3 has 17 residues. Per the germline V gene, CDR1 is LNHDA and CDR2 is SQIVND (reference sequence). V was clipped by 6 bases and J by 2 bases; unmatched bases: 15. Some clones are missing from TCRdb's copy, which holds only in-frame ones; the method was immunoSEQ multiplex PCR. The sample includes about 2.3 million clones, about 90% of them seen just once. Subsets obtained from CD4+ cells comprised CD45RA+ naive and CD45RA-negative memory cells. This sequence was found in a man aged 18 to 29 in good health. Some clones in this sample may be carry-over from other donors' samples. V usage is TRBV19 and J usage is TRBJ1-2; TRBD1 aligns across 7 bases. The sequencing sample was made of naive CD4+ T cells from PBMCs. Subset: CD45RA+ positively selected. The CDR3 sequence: CASSPTGKSPSNYGYTF. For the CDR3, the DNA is TGTGCCAGTAGCCCGACAGGGAAGTCCCCCTCGAACTATGGCTACACCTTC.